This T cell receptor (beta chain) stems from a study of blood T cell repertoires in COVID-19. Study information: Researchers got acute and convalescent COVID-19 samples from the United States, Italy and Spain. PBMCs, B-cell-depleted T cells, or T cells were the source of the cDNA or gDNA that made up the material.

Sequencing used immunoSEQ multiplex PCR; TCRdb keeps in-frame clones, though not all of them. The table shows some 190,000 clones, with around 80% occurring only once. The CDR3 extends over 11 amino acids. Germline loops: CDR1 MNHEY, CDR2 SVGAGI. The V gene lost 6 bases and the J gene lost 8 bases, with 10 bases spanning the gap. The sequencing sample was made of peripheral blood. The chain uses TRBV6-5 and TRBJ1-1, with D possibly TRBD1 on 6 matching bases. The sequence derives from a human donor in a cohort sampled during active COVID-19. The CDR3 sequence is CASSFDREAFF. CDR3 DNA sequence: TGTGCCAGCAGCTTCGACAGGGAAGCTTTCTTT.